This TCR beta chain derives from a study of cytomegalovirus exposure and HLA in healthy donors. General observations from the study: Earlier analysis found most TCR beta V segments productive about 87% or about 30% of the time. Highly shared sequence variants in one cluster were likely a sequencing artifact. Researchers catalogued about 150 TCR beta chains as cytomegalovirus-associated.

On this clone: Its antigen is unknown.

Trimming took off 3 bases at V and 2 bases at J, with 4 bases between the two ends. This CDR3 has 12 residues. The germline gives CDR1 SEHNR, CDR2 FQNEAQ (reference sequence). PCR used 60 Vbeta primers and 13 Jbeta primers. Here immunoSEQ multiplex PCR was the method, and the copy in TCRdb shows in-frame clones only, minus some. Seen here are 110,000 or so clones, roughly 69% observed once, and the top ten hold around 5.4%. This clonotype was obtained from a woman aged 70-85 years in good health and CMV-seropositive. The gene calls are TRBV7-9 and TRBJ2-5, with D unclear. The sample comprised PBMCs. The CDR3 nucleotides read TGTGCCAGCAGCTTCCCACAAGAGACCCAGTACTTC. Translating gives CASSFPQETQYF. Using reference TRBV7-9 and TRBJ2-5 for the parts outside the CDR3, the full variable domain is DTGVSQNPRHKITKRGQNVTFRCDPISEHNRLYWYRQTLGQGPEFLTYFQNEAQLEKSRLLSDRFSAERPKGSFSTLEIQRTEQGDSAMYLCASSFPQETQYFGPGTRLLVL.